Detailed here is one T cell receptor (beta chain). J gave up 7 bases and V 1 base, and 4 bases lay outside the gene matches. The CDR3 consists of 17 residues. From germline, CDR1 is MDHEN and CDR2 SYDVKM. This entry belongs to a study of T cell changes during pregnancy in multiple sclerosis. Clones were sequenced by immunoSEQ multiplex PCR, and TCRdb holds only the in-frame ones, with some missing. The table records about 77,000 clones, around 93% of them present only once. The rearrangement joins TRBV28 to TRBJ2-2; 15 positions match TRBD2. The sequencing used peripheral blood, collected after pregnancy. The TCR comes from a female donor in good health, enrolled as a control in a pregnancy study. CDR3 DNA sequence: TGTGCCAGCAGTTTATCCGGGACTAGCGGGAGGATCGGGGAGCTGTTTTTT. Translated, it gives CASSLSGTSGRIGELFF.